These 12 T cell receptor beta chains were all obtained from the same sample, sequenced in a study of T-cell memory formation after mild COVID-19. TCRdb re-analysed the 5' RACE reads in MiXCR, keeping a single row per CDR3 protein. The repertoire holds about 560,000 distinct CDR3 sequences, with roughly 18% as singletons. The sequencing sample was made of PBMCs or a T cell subset sorted from them (not recorded which). The source is an adult woman who had mild COVID-19 (a few samples of this study predate the infection). Cell type and time point are not known.

The chain links TRBV9 to TRBJ1-4; a possible D gene is TRBD1 (6 bases). Germline-derived CDR1 and CDR2 are SGDLS and YYNGEE. The V end was cut by 0 bases, the J end by 8 bases, with 14 bases between. This CDR3 comprises 15 residues. This CDR3 is CASSVDGGQGEKLFF. Here the CDR3 DNA reads TGTGCCAGCAGCGTAGATGGGGGGCAGGGAGAAAAACTGTTTTTT.

This clonotype has just a few counts. This sequence joins TRBV15 and TRBJ1-1, with 11 bases identical to TRBD1. Germline CDR1 reads LNHNV; CDR2 reads YYDKDF (reference sequence). Germline trimming cut 3 bases from V and 6 bases from J; bases unmatched to any gene: 6. This CDR3 comprises 15 residues. The chain's CDR3 is CATSRRTGGSAEAFF. DNA for the CDR3: TGTGCCACCAGCAGGAGGACAGGGGGCAGCGCTGAAGCTTTCTTT.

The V and J genes are TRBV7-9 and TRBJ2-6; D unclear. This CDR3 contains 15 residues. Trimming stripped 6 bases from V and 0 bases from J, with 9 bases between. Germline values: CDR1 SEHNR, CDR2 FQNEAQ (reference sequence). CDR3: CASSPGFSGANVLTF. The CDR3 nucleotides read TGTGCCAGCAGTCCTGGCTTCTCTGGGGCCAACGTCCTGACTTTC.

This clonotype has just a few counts. V usage is TRBV12-3 or TRBV12-4 and J usage is TRBJ2-1; 7 bases are shared with TRBD2. The length of the CDR3 is 17 residues. V lost 4 bases and J lost 9; bases outside the gene matches: 18. The CDR3 reads CASSSPRTSSMEGEQFF. The DNA for the CDR3 is TGTGCCAGCAGTTCCCCGCGGACTAGTAGTATGGAGGGTGAGCAGTTCTTC.

This clonotype was seen only a few times. The chain combines TRBV14 with TRBJ2-5; a weak D match, TRBD1 (6 bases). Germline CDR1 is SGHDN and CDR2 is FVKESK. V lost 10 bases and J 1 base, leaving 10 bases between the germline ends. The CDR3 totals 12 residues. For the CDR3, the DNA is TGTGCCATCGGACAGAGCCAAGAGACCCAGTACTTC. Translating gives CAIGQSQETQYF.

This chain joins TRBV9 and TRBJ1-1; TRBD1 aligns across 8 bases. The CDR3 runs to 13 residues. CDR1 is SGDLS, CDR2 YYNGEE, per germline. J lost 11 bases, V lost 0 bases, and 6 bases had no gene match. This CDR3 is CASSVVPGGPAFF. In nucleotides, the CDR3 is TGTGCCAGCAGCGTAGTTCCAGGGGGCCCGGCTTTCTTT.

This chain connects TRBV11-2 to TRBJ2-2; D not certain. This CDR3 has 15 residues. Trimming took 3 bases from V and 3 from J, leaving 11 bases between them. CDR1 is SGHAT, CDR2 FQNNGV, per germline. Written as DNA, the CDR3 is TGTGCCAGCAGCTTGTGGTTTACGGACACCGGGGAGCTGTTTTTT. This encodes CASSLWFTDTGELFF.

This chain links TRBV5-1 with TRBJ2-1; 8 nucleotides match TRBD2. Trimming at V came to 2 bases and at J to 4 bases, leaving 5 bases not matched to a gene. The CDR3 length is 15 residues. CDR1 and CDR2 from the germline V gene are SGHRS and YFSETQ. The CDR3 spells CASSFALADYNEQFF. The DNA for the CDR3 is TGCGCCAGCAGCTTTGCACTAGCGGATTACAATGAGCAGTTCTTC. Combining the CDR3 with reference TRBV5-1 and TRBJ2-1 gives the whole variable domain KAGVTQTPRYLIKTRGQQVTLSCSPISGHRSVSWYQQTPGQGLQFLFEYFSETQRNKGNFPGRFSGRQFSNSRSEMNVSTLELGDSALYLCASSFALADYNEQFFGPGTRLTVL.

This clonotype was counted between two and nine times. The CDR3 spells CASSPRAGESSYNEQFF. In nucleotides, the CDR3 is TGTGCCAGCAGCCCCAGGGCAGGGGAATCGTCCTACAATGAGCAGTTCTTC. The gene calls are TRBV7-9 and TRBJ2-1; D perhaps matches TRBD1 (6 bases). The V and J ends lost 5 bases and 1 base respectively, with 18 bases between them. CDR1 and CDR2 (germline): SEHNR, FQNEAQ (reference sequence). This CDR3 has 17 amino acids.

This clonotype was found a few times. This chain links TRBV5-1 with TRBJ2-7; the D gene is possibly TRBD1 (5 bases). The V gene lost 0 bases and the J gene lost 2 bases, with 12 bases spanning the gap. The CDR3 spans 15 residues. Germline values: CDR1 SGHRS, CDR2 YFSETQ. The chain's CDR3 is CASSLAAGLTYEQYF. In DNA, the CDR3 is TGCGCCAGCAGCTTGGCAGCAGGGCTAACCTACGAGCAGTACTTC.

The table lists this clonotype with a few counts. The junction shows a germline mismatch at one end, possibly a read error. The CDR3 DNA reads TGCGCCAGCAGGTTGGACCAAGAGACCCAGTACTTC. It yields the protein CASRLDQETQYF. V usage is TRBV5-1 and J usage is TRBJ2-5, with D unresolved. The CDR3 sequence is 12 residues long. Germline V gene sequence: CDR1 SGHRS, CDR2 YFSETQ.

A few counts support this clonotype. The chain uses TRBV12-3 or TRBV12-4 and TRBJ2-1; either TRBD1 or TRBD2 may fit D (5 bases each). Trimming removed 2 bases from V and 5 bases from J, with 16 bases in between. The CDR3 runs 16 residues. This chain's CDR3 is CASSLPTGTGDNEQFF. The DNA of the CDR3 is TGTGCCAGCAGTTTACCGACCGGGACGGGCGACAATGAGCAGTTCTTC.